The TCR beta chain under discussion was sequenced for a study of graft-versus-host responses after intestinal transplantation. Whole-study context: Recipients were all induced with anti-thymocyte globulin, then given tacrolimus and steroids for around three years.

The germline V gene encodes CDR1 SGHDN and CDR2 FVKESK. The CDR3 has 16 amino acids. The protocol was immunoSEQ multiplex PCR, while the TCRdb copy is restricted to in-frame clones and leaves out a portion. The data contain 65,000 to 90,000 clones, roughly 90% of them singletons. Broader study findings: The authors found GvH clones in recipient marrow, some appearing first in ileum or blood. Those patients showing graft-donor T cell macrochimerism displayed high graft-versus-host to host-versus-graft clonal ratios in allografts.

This clone was observed once. Its antigen is unknown. One junction end disagrees with the germline gene, perhaps due to a read error. The V gene is TRBV14, the J gene TRBJ1-1; TRBD1 is a possible D gene (5 bases). The starting material was unstimulated CD8+ T cells sorted from spleen or lymph node cells, obtained before transplant. This sequence was found in a human donor who was the organ donor for an intestinal transplant. This CDR3 is CASSQDLGHVSTKAFF. In DNA form, the CDR3 reads TGTGCCAGCAGCCAAGATCTTGGACATGTAAGCACTAAAGCTTTCTTT. The complete variable domain, with remaining parts taken from reference TRBV14 and TRBJ1-1, reads EAGVTQFPSHSVIEKGQTVTLRCDPISGHDNLYWYRRVMGKEIKFLLHFVKESKQDESGMPNNRFLAERTGGTYSTLKVQPAELEDSGVYFCASSQDLGHVSTKAFFGQGTRLTVV.